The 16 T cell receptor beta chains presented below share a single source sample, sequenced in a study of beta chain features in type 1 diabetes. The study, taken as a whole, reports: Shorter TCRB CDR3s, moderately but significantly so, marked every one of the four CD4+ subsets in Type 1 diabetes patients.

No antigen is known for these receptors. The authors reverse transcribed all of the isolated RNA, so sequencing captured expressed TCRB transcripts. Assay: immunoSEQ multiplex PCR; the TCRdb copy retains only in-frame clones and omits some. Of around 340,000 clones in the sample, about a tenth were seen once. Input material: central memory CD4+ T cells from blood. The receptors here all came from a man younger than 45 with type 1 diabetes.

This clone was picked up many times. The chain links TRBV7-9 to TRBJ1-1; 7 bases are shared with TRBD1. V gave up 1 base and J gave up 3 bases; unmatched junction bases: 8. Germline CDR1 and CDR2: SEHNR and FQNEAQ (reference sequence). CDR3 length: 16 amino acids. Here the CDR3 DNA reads TGTGCCAGCAGCTTAGGGGCAGGGGGAAGGGACACTGAAGCTTTCTTT. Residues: CASSLGAGGRDTEAFF.

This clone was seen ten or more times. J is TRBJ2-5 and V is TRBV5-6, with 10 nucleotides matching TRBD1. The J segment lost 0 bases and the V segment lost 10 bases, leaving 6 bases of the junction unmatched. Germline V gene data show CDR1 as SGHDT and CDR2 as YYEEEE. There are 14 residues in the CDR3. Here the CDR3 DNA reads TGTGCCTTCTCCGGGACAGGGGACCAAGAGACCCAGTACTTC. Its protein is CAFSGTGDQETQYF. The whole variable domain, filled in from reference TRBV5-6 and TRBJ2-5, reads DAGVTQSPTHLIKTRGQQVTLRCSPKSGHDTVSWYQQALGQGPQFIFQYYEEEERQRGNFPDRFSGHQFPNYSSELNVNALLLGDSALYLCAFSGTGDQETQYFGPGTRLLVL.

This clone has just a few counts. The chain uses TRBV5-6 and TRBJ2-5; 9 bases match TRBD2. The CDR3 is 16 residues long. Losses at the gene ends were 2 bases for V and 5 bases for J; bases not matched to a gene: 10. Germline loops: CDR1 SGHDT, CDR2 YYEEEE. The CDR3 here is CASSLGLAGSAETQYF. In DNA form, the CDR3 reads TGTGCCAGCAGCTTAGGGCTAGCGGGGTCCGCGGAGACCCAGTACTTC.

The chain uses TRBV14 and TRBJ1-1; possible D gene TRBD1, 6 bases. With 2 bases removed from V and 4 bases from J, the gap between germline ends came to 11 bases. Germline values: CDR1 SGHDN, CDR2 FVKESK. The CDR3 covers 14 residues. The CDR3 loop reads CASSQSQGLTEAFF. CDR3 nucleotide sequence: TGTGCCAGCAGCCAATCCCAGGGGCTCACTGAAGCTTTCTTT.

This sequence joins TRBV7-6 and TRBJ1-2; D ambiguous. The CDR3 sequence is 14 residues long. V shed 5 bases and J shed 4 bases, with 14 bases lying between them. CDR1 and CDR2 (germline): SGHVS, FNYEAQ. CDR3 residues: CASSGQPGGYGYTF. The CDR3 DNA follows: TGTGCCAGCAGCGGCCAACCGGGAGGCTATGGCTACACCTTC.

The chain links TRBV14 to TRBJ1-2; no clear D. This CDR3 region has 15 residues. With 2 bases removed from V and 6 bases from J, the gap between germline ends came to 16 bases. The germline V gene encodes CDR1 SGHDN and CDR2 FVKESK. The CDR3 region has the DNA TGTGCCAGCAGCCAACAGCTAGGGAAGAGGGATGGCTACACCTTC. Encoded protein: CASSQQLGKRDGYTF.

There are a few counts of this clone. CDR3 region: CASSRDFYEQYF. Written as DNA, the CDR3 is TGTGCCAGCAGTCGGGACTTCTACGAGCAGTACTTC. The rearrangement links TRBV5-6 to TRBJ2-7; a possible D gene is TRBD2 (6 bases). Germline CDR1 reads SGHDT; CDR2 reads YYEEEE. V gave up 5 bases and J gave up 3 bases, with 9 bases separating them. The CDR3 is made up of 12 amino acids.

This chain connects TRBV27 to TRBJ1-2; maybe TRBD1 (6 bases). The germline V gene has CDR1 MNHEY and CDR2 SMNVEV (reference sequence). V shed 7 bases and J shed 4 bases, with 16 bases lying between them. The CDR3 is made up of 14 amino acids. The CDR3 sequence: CASTPFGQSYGYTF. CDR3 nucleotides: TGTGCCAGCACTCCCTTCGGACAGAGCTATGGCTACACCTTC.

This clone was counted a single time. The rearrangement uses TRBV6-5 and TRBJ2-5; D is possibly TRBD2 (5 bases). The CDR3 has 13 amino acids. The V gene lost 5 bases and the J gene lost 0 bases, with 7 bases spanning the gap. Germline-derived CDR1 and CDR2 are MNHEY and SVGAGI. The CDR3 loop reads CASSDGNQETQYF. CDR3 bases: TGTGCCAGCAGTGACGGGAACCAAGAGACCCAGTACTTC.

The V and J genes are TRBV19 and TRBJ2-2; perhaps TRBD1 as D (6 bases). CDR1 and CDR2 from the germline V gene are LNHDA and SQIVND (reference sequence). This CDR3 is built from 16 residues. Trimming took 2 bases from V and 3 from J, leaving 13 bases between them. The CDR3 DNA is TGTGCCAGTAGTATACGTTACAGGGCATACACCGGGGAGCTGTTTTTT. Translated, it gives CASSIRYRAYTGELFF.

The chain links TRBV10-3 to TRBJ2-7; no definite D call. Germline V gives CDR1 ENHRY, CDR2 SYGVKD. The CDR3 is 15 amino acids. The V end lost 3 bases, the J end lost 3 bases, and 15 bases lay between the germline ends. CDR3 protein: CAISDRNLRDYEQYF. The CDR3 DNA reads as TGTGCCATCAGTGATAGGAACCTGCGTGACTACGAGCAGTACTTC.

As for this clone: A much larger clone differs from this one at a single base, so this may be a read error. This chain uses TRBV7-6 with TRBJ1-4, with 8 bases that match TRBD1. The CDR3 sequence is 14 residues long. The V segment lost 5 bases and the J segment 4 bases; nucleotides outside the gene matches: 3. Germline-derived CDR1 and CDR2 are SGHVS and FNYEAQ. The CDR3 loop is CASSHGQGNEKLFF. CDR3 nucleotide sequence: TGTGCCAGCAGCCATGGACAGGGTAATGAAAAACTGTTTTTT.

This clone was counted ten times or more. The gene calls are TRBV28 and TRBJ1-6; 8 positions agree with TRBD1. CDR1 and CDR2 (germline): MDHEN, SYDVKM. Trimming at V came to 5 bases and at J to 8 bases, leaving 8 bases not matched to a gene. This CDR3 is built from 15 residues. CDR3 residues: CASSPPDRGDSPLHF. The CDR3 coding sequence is TGTGCCAGCAGTCCACCAGACAGGGGCGATTCACCCCTCCACTTT. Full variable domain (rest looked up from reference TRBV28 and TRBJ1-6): DVKVTQSSRYLVKRTGEKVFLECVQDMDHENMFWYRQDPGLGLRLIYFSYDVKMKEKGDIPEGYSVSREKKERFSLILESASTNQTSMYLCASSPPDRGDSPLHFGNGTRLTVT.

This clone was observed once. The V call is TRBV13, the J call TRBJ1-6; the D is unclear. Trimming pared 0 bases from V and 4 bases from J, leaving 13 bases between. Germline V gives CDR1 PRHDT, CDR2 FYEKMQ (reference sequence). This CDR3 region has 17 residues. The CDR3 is CASSLGSLGGYNSPLHF. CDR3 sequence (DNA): TGTGCCAGCAGCTTAGGTTCTTTAGGCGGTTATAATTCACCCCTCCACTTT.

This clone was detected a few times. In DNA, the CDR3 is TGTGCCTGGAGTGCACAGGGAGGAGCACATTCACCCCTCCACTTT. Amino acid sequence: CAWSAQGGAHSPLHF. The rearrangement joins TRBV30 to TRBJ1-6, with D possibly TRBD1 on 6 matching bases. Trimming stripped 1 base from V and 8 bases from J, with 15 bases between. The germline CDR1 and CDR2 sequences are GTSNPN and SVGIG (reference sequence). CDR3 length equals 15 residues.

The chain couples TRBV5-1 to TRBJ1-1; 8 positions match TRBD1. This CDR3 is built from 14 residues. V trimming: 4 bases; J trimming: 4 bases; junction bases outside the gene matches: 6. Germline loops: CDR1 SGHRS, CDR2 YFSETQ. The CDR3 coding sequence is TGCGCCAGCAGCGCGGACAGGGTTCTCACTGAAGCTTTCTTT. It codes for CASSADRVLTEAFF. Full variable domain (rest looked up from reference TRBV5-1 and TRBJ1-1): KAGVTQTPRYLIKTRGQQVTLSCSPISGHRSVSWYQQTPGQGLQFLFEYFSETQRNKGNFPGRFSGRQFSNSRSEMNVSTLELGDSALYLCASSADRVLTEAFFGQGTRLTVV.